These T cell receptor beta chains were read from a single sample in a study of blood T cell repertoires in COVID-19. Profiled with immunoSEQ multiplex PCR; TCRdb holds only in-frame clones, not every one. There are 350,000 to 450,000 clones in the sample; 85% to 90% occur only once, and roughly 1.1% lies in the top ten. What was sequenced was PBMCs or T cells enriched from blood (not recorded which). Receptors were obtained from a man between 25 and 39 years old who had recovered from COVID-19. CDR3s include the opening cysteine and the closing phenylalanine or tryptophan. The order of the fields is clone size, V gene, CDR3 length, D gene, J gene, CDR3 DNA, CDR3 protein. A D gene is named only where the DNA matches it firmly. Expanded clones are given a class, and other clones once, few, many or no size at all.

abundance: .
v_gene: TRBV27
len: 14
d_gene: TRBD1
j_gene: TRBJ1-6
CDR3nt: TGTGCCAGCCGTCTGACAGGGGGACGTTCACCCCTCCACTTT
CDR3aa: CASRLTGGRSPLHF

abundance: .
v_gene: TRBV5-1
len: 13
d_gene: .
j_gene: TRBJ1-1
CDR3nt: TGCGCCAGCAGCTTAGTCGGTAGCACTGAAGCTTTCTTT
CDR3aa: CASSLVGSTEAFF

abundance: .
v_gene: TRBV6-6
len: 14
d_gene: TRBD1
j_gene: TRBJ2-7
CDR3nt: TGTGCCAGTGGGACGGGACAGGGGGTCCAAGAGCAGTACTTC
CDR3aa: CASGTGQGVQEQYF

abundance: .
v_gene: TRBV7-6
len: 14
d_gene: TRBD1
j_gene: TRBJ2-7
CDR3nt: TGTGCCAGCAGCCTCCAGGGGGCTTCTTACGAGCAGTACTTC
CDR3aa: CASSLQGASYEQYF

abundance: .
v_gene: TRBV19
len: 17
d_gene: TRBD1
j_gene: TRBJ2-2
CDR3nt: TGTGCCAGTAGGAGGGACAGGGGCCTCCCGAACACCGGGGAGCTGTTTTTT
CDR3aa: CASRRDRGLPNTGELFF

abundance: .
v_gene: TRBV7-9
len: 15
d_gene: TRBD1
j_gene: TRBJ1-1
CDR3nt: TGTGCCAGCAGCTTAGTAACAGGGGGTAACACTGAAGCTTTCTTT
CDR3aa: CASSLVTGGNTEAFF

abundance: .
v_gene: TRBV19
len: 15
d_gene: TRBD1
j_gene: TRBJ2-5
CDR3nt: TGTGCCAGTAGCCCCGGGACAGGGGTAAAAGAGACCCAGTACTTC
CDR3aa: CASSPGTGVKETQYF

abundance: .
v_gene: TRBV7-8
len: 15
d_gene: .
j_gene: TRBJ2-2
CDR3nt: TGTGCCAGCAGCTTTTTTCAGGGTAACACCGGGGAGCTGTTTTTT
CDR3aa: CASSFFQGNTGELFF

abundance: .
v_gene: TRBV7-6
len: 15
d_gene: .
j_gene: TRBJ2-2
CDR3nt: TGTGCCAGCAGCTTAGACTTTGCCGTCGAGGGGGAGCTGTTTTTT
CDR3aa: CASSLDFAVEGELFF

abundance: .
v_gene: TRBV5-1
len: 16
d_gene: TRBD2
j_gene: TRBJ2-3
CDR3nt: TGCGCCAGCAGCCCTACTAGCGGGAGGGATGCAGATACGCAGTATTTT
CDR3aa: CASSPTSGRDADTQYF

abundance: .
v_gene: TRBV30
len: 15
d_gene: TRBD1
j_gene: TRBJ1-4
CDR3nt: TGTGCCTGGAGTGTAAGGCAGGGGGCCTTTGAAAAACTGTTTTTT
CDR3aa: CAWSVRQGAFEKLFF

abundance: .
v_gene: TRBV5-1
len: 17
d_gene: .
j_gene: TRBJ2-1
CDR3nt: TGCGCCAGCAGCCCGACCCTAGGAGCGGAAAAGCTAAATGAGCAGTTCTTC
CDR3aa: CASSPTLGAEKLNEQFF

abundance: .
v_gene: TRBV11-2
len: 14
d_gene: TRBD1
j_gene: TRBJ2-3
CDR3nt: TGTGCCAGCAGCTTCGAGCCGCCAGGGGGTACGCAGTATTTT
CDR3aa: CASSFEPPGGTQYF

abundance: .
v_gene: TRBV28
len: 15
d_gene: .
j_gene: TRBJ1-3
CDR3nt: TGTGCCAGCAGTCCCGCGGCGAAACTTGGAAACACCATATATTTT
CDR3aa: CASSPAAKLGNTIYF

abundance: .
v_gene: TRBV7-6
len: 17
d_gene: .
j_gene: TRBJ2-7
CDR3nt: TGTGCCAGCAGCTTAGGGCTGGGCGGGGCCAGCTCCTACGAGCAGTACTTC
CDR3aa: CASSLGLGGASSYEQYF

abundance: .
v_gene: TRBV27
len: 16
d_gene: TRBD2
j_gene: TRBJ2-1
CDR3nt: TGTGCCAGCACATTATCCGCCGGGAGGACCTACAATGAGCAGTTCTTC
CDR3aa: CASTLSAGRTYNEQFF

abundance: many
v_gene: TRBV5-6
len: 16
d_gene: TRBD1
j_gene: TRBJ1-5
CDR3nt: TGTGCCAGCAGCTTCTTTACAGGGGTGGGCAATCAGCCCCAGCATTTT
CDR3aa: CASSFFTGVGNQPQHF

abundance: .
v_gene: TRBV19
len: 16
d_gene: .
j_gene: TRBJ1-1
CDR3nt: TGTGCCAGTAGTTCCTTGATGCAGGGTAGGAACACTGAAGCTTTCTTT
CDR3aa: CASSSLMQGRNTEAFF

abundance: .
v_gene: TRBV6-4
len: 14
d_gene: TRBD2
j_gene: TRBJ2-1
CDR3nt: TGTGCCAGCAAGAGGCTAGCGGGAGCCAATGAGCAGTTCTTC
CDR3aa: CASKRLAGANEQFF

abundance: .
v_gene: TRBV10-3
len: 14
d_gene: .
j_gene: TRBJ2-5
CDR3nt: TGTGCCATCAGTGACCTGGGCGCACAAGAGACCCAGTACTTC
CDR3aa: CAISDLGAQETQYF

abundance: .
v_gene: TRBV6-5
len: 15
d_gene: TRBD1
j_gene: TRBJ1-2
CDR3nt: TGTGCCAGCAGTCGACTTGGACAGGCAGACTATGGCTACACCTTC
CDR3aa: CASSRLGQADYGYTF

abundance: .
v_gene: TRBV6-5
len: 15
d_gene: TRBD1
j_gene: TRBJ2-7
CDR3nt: TGTGCCAGCAGTTACTCGAGGGGACAGGGTTACGAGCAGTACTTC
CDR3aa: CASSYSRGQGYEQYF

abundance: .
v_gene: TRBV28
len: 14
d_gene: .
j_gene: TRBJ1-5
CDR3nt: TGTGCCAGCAGTTTGCCAGTGGTGAATCAGCCCCAGCATTTT
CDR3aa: CASSLPVVNQPQHF

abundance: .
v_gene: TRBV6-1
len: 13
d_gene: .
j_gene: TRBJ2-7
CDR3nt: TGTGCCAGCAGTGAAATCCAGGGCCACGAGCAGTACTTC
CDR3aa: CASSEIQGHEQYF

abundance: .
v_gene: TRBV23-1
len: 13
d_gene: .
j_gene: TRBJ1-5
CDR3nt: TGCGCCAGCCCTTACAGGGACAATCAGCCCCAGCATTTT
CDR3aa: CASPYRDNQPQHF

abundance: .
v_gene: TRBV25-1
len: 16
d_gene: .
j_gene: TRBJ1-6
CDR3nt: TGTGCCAGCAGTGAAAGTGGAGGGTTCTTTAATTCACCCCTCCACTTT
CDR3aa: CASSESGGFFNSPLHF

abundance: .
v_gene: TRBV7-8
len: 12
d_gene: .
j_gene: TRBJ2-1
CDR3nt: TGTGCCAGCAGCCGCAAATACAATGAGCAGTTCTTC
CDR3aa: CASSRKYNEQFF